What follows are 11 T cell receptor beta chains derived from one specimen sequenced in a study of T-cell reconstitution after alpha-beta-depleted transplantation in children. Unique molecular identifiers were used in preparing the TCRbeta library. Each CDR3 protein is one row after TCRdb ran MiXCR on the PCR reads. The sample comprises 700,000 to 950,000 distinct CDR3 sequences, around 17% of which are singletons, and roughly 5% rests with the top ten. The source was PBMCs, mostly from graft donor cells, collected 360 days after TCRalphabeta/CD19-depleted stem cell transplant. The receptors shown here come from a male patient aged 10-17 years who had a stem cell transplant for acute lymphoblastic leukemia, so the T cells may come from the graft donor.

Comments on this clonotype: A junction end diverges from the germline sequence, so it may reflect a read error. The chain joins TRBV12-5 to TRBJ2-7; D may correspond to TRBD1 or TRBD2 (7 bases each). The CDR3 runs 15 residues. CDR1 is LGHNT and CDR2 is FRNRAP in the germline V gene. CDR3 in amino acids: CATVQGGRISDEQYF. CDR3 DNA: TGTGCCACTGTCCAGGGGGGGCGGATCTCCGACGAGCAGTACTTC. Together with reference TRBV12-5 and TRBJ2-7, the CDR3 gives the full variable domain: DARVTQTPRHKVTEMGQEVTMRCQPILGHNTVFWYRQTMMQGLELLAYFRNRAPLDDSGMPKDRFSAEMPDATLATLKIQPSEPRDSAVYFCATVQGGRISDEQYFGPGTRLTVT.

This clonotype has just a few counts. The V gene is TRBV5-6, the J gene TRBJ2-5; D possibly uses TRBD1 or TRBD2 (5 bases each). V dropped 4 bases and J dropped 14 bases, with 21 bases sitting between them. This CDR3 is 13 amino acids long. CDR1 is SGHDT and CDR2 is YYEEEE in the germline V gene. CDR3 nucleotide sequence: TGTGCCAGCAGCAGCCACCCGGGGCCTCCCCCCTACTTC. Amino acid sequence: CASSSHPGPPPYF.

This clonotype was seen a few times. The chain has TRBV7-9 and TRBJ1-6; D unresolved. In germline, CDR1 is SEHNR, CDR2 FQNEAQ (reference sequence). The CDR3 is 16 amino acids. The V end was cut by 4 bases, the J end by 8 bases, with 18 bases between. The CDR3 DNA reads TGTGCCAGCAGCTCTCTGCCAAGGGCCGGGGATTCACCCCTCCACTTT. Amino acid sequence: CASSSLPRAGDSPLHF.

J is TRBJ2-7 and V is TRBV18; TRBD2 might be the D (6 bases). The ends were cut back, 6 bases at V and 6 bases at J, with 24 bases in the middle. The CDR3 covers 16 residues. Germline loops: CDR1 KGHSH, CDR2 LQKENI. The CDR3 nucleotides read TGTGCCAGCTCTCTCCCCTTGGCGGGGCCTACTATCGAGCAGTACTTC. Translating gives CASSLPLAGPTIEQYF.

This clonotype has just a few counts. The chain links TRBV7-2 to TRBJ2-7; 8 nucleotides match TRBD1. Germline V gene data show CDR1 as SGHTA and CDR2 as FQGNSA. With V trimmed by 3 bases and J by 6 bases, 7 bases remained unmatched. The CDR3 runs to 14 residues. In DNA form, the CDR3 reads TGTGCCAGCAGCTTGAGGACAGGGATCCCCGAGCAGTACTTC. Its protein is CASSLRTGIPEQYF.

Only a few counts were recorded for this clonotype. V is TRBV5-5 and J is TRBJ2-5, with TRBD1 matching 8 bases. This CDR3 comprises 15 residues. In germline, CDR1 is SGHKS, CDR2 YYEKEE (reference sequence). V shed 4 bases, J shed 5 bases, and the junction held 10 bases outside the gene matches. The CDR3 sequence: CASSHPTTGEETQYF. As DNA, the CDR3 is TGTGCCAGCAGCCACCCTACGACAGGGGAGGAGACCCAGTACTTC.

The CDR3 spells CASSFLAGGPDYEQYF. The DNA for the CDR3 is TGTGCCAGCAGCTTCCTAGCGGGAGGGCCGGACTACGAGCAGTACTTC. This chain joins TRBV11-2 and TRBJ2-7, with TRBD2 matching 12 bases. Germline CDR1 is SGHAT and CDR2 is FQNNGV. V lost 3 bases and J lost 3; bases outside the gene matches: 6. The CDR3 runs 16 residues.

This clonotype was observed a handful of times. This chain uses TRBV5-1 with TRBJ2-5; TRBD2 aligns across 9 bases. The CDR3 totals 14 residues. The ends lost 6 bases at V and 5 bases at J; junction bases unmatched: 8. Germline V CDR1 and CDR2: SGHRS, YFSETQ. This CDR3 is CASILSGRGETQYF. As DNA, the CDR3 is TGCGCCAGCATCCTTAGCGGGAGAGGTGAGACCCAGTACTTC.

This clonotype was detected only a few times. The chain has TRBV3-1 and TRBJ2-1; TRBD2 might be the D (5 bases). The germline V and J ends were trimmed by 3 bases and 10 bases, with 19 bases remaining between them. The CDR3 spans 15 residues. The germline V gene has CDR1 LGHDT and CDR2 YNNKEL (reference sequence). The CDR3 here is CASSHDAYTGMEQFF. The DNA for the CDR3 is TGTGCCAGCAGCCATGATGCCTACACGGGAATGGAGCAGTTCTTC.

This clonotype came up once. An end of the junction does not agree with germline; a read error may underlie this. The CDR3 region is CACSPGLAGGRPYNEQFF. The DNA for the CDR3 is TGTGCCTGCAGTCCCGGCCTAGCGGGAGGGAGGCCCTACAATGAGCAGTTCTTC. This chain uses TRBV12-3 or TRBV12-4 with TRBJ2-1; 12 positions agree with TRBD2. The CDR3 length is 18 residues.

The V gene is TRBV5-6, the J gene TRBJ2-7, with TRBD1 identical over 8 bases. CDR3 length equals 14 residues. V lost 1 base, J lost 4 bases, and 4 bases stayed unmatched. Per the germline V gene, CDR1 is SGHDT and CDR2 is YYEEEE. The CDR3 coding sequence is TGTGCCAGCAGCTTGTGGCAGGGGGCATACGAGCAGTACTTC. It translates to CASSLWQGAYEQYF.